Detailed here is one T cell receptor (beta chain). No antigen is known for it. This record belongs to a study of vaccination and CD4 T cells after COVID-19. At the level of the study: Cellular stimulation was performed using overlapping spike peptides derived from SARS-CoV-2, HCoV-NL63, HCoV-OC43 and HCoV-229E.

The treatment was: roughly 10-day PBMC culture with coronavirus spike peptide pools or control peptides (ViraFEST assay). A negative selection step was used to isolate CD4+ T cells once culture had run for 10 to 11 days. The CDR3 covers 15 residues. Trimming removed 4 bases from V and 6 bases from J; junction bases left unmatched: 10. Germline CDR1 is SNHLY and CDR2 is FYNNEI. Cultured CD4+ T cell DNA underwent sequencing with the Oncomine TCR Beta short-read assay. TCRdb re-analysed the PCR reads in MiXCR, keeping a single row per CDR3 protein. Of fewer than 15,000 distinct CDR3 sequences listed, under 60% were seen once; the top ten hold about 12%.

Sequencing was carried out using CD4+ T cells from blood, cultured in vitro. The source of this sequence is a human donor who had recovered from COVID-19. J is TRBJ2-3 and V is TRBV2; TRBD2 matches at 7 bases. CDR3 DNA sequence: TGTGCCAGCAGTGGAGTTGGCGGGAGCTTGGATACGCAGTATTTT. Its translation: CASSGVGGSLDTQYF.